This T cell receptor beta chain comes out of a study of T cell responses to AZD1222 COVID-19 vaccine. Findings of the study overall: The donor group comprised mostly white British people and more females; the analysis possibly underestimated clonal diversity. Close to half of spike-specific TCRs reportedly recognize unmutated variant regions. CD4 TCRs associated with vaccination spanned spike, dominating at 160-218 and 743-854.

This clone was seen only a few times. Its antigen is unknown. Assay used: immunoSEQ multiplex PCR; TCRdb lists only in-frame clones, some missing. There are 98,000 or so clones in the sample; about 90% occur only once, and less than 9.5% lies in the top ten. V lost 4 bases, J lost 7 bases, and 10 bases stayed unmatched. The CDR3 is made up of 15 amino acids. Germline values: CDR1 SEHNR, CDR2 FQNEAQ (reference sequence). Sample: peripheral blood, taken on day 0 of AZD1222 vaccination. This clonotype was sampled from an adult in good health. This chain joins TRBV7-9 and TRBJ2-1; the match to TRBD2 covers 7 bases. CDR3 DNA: TGTGCCAGCAGCTCGGTAGCGGGTGGCTGGAATGAGCAGTTCTTC. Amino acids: CASSSVAGGWNEQFF.